This paragraph reports one T cell receptor beta chain. This sample is drawn from a study of CD8 T cells in Susac syndrome. Study in general: There were over 5 sequenced Susac syndrome patients with active disease and under ten in remission.

V lost 4 bases, J lost 2 bases, and 10 bases stayed unmatched. The V gene's germline CDR1 is MNHEY and CDR2 SVGAGI. This CDR3 comprises 16 residues. With random hexamers, roughly 0.45 to 1 ug RNA was reverse transcribed. TCRdb processed the immunoSEQ multiplex PCR reads anew with MiXCR; each CDR3 protein has one entry. The profile covers roughly 89,000 distinct CDR3 sequences, with around 96% appearing a single time and about 0.68% taken by the ten largest. Diagnostic criteria for definite or probable disease, in their recently defined form, were met by the patients with Susac syndrome. The rearrangement joins TRBV6-5 to TRBJ2-5; 7 bases match TRBD1. Sequencing used CD8+ T cells from PBMCs. This TCR came from a human donor with Susac syndrome. CDR3 residues: CASSFPRGTAQETQYF. Written as DNA, the CDR3 is TGTGCCAGCAGTTTCCCCAGAGGGACAGCGCAAGAGACCCAGTACTTC.